The TCR beta chain described here comes from a study of identical twins. Whole-study findings and limits: Researchers caution that invariant MAIT and iNKT cells could partly confound zero-insertion analyses. Beta out-of-frame sequences displayed a weaker excess of sharing between twins.

MiXCR, run by TCRdb on the 5' RACE reads, gives a single entry per CDR3 protein. The data show 690,000 or so distinct CDR3 sequences, 5.5% to 6.5% seen once. All of the donors were Caucasians in good health. CDR1 is DFQATT, CDR2 SNEGSKA, per germline (reference sequence). Trimming took off 6 bases at V and 5 bases at J, with 13 bases between the two ends. The CDR3 is made up of 12 amino acids. Comments on this clonotype: What it binds is not known.

V and J are TRBV20-1 and TRBJ1-2, with unresolved D. Material: naive T cells sorted from blood. The receptor's source is a man younger than 35 in good health. The CDR3 nucleotides read TGCAGTGCGGAGGCAGGTAGATATGGCTACACCTTC. This translates into CSAEAGRYGYTF.